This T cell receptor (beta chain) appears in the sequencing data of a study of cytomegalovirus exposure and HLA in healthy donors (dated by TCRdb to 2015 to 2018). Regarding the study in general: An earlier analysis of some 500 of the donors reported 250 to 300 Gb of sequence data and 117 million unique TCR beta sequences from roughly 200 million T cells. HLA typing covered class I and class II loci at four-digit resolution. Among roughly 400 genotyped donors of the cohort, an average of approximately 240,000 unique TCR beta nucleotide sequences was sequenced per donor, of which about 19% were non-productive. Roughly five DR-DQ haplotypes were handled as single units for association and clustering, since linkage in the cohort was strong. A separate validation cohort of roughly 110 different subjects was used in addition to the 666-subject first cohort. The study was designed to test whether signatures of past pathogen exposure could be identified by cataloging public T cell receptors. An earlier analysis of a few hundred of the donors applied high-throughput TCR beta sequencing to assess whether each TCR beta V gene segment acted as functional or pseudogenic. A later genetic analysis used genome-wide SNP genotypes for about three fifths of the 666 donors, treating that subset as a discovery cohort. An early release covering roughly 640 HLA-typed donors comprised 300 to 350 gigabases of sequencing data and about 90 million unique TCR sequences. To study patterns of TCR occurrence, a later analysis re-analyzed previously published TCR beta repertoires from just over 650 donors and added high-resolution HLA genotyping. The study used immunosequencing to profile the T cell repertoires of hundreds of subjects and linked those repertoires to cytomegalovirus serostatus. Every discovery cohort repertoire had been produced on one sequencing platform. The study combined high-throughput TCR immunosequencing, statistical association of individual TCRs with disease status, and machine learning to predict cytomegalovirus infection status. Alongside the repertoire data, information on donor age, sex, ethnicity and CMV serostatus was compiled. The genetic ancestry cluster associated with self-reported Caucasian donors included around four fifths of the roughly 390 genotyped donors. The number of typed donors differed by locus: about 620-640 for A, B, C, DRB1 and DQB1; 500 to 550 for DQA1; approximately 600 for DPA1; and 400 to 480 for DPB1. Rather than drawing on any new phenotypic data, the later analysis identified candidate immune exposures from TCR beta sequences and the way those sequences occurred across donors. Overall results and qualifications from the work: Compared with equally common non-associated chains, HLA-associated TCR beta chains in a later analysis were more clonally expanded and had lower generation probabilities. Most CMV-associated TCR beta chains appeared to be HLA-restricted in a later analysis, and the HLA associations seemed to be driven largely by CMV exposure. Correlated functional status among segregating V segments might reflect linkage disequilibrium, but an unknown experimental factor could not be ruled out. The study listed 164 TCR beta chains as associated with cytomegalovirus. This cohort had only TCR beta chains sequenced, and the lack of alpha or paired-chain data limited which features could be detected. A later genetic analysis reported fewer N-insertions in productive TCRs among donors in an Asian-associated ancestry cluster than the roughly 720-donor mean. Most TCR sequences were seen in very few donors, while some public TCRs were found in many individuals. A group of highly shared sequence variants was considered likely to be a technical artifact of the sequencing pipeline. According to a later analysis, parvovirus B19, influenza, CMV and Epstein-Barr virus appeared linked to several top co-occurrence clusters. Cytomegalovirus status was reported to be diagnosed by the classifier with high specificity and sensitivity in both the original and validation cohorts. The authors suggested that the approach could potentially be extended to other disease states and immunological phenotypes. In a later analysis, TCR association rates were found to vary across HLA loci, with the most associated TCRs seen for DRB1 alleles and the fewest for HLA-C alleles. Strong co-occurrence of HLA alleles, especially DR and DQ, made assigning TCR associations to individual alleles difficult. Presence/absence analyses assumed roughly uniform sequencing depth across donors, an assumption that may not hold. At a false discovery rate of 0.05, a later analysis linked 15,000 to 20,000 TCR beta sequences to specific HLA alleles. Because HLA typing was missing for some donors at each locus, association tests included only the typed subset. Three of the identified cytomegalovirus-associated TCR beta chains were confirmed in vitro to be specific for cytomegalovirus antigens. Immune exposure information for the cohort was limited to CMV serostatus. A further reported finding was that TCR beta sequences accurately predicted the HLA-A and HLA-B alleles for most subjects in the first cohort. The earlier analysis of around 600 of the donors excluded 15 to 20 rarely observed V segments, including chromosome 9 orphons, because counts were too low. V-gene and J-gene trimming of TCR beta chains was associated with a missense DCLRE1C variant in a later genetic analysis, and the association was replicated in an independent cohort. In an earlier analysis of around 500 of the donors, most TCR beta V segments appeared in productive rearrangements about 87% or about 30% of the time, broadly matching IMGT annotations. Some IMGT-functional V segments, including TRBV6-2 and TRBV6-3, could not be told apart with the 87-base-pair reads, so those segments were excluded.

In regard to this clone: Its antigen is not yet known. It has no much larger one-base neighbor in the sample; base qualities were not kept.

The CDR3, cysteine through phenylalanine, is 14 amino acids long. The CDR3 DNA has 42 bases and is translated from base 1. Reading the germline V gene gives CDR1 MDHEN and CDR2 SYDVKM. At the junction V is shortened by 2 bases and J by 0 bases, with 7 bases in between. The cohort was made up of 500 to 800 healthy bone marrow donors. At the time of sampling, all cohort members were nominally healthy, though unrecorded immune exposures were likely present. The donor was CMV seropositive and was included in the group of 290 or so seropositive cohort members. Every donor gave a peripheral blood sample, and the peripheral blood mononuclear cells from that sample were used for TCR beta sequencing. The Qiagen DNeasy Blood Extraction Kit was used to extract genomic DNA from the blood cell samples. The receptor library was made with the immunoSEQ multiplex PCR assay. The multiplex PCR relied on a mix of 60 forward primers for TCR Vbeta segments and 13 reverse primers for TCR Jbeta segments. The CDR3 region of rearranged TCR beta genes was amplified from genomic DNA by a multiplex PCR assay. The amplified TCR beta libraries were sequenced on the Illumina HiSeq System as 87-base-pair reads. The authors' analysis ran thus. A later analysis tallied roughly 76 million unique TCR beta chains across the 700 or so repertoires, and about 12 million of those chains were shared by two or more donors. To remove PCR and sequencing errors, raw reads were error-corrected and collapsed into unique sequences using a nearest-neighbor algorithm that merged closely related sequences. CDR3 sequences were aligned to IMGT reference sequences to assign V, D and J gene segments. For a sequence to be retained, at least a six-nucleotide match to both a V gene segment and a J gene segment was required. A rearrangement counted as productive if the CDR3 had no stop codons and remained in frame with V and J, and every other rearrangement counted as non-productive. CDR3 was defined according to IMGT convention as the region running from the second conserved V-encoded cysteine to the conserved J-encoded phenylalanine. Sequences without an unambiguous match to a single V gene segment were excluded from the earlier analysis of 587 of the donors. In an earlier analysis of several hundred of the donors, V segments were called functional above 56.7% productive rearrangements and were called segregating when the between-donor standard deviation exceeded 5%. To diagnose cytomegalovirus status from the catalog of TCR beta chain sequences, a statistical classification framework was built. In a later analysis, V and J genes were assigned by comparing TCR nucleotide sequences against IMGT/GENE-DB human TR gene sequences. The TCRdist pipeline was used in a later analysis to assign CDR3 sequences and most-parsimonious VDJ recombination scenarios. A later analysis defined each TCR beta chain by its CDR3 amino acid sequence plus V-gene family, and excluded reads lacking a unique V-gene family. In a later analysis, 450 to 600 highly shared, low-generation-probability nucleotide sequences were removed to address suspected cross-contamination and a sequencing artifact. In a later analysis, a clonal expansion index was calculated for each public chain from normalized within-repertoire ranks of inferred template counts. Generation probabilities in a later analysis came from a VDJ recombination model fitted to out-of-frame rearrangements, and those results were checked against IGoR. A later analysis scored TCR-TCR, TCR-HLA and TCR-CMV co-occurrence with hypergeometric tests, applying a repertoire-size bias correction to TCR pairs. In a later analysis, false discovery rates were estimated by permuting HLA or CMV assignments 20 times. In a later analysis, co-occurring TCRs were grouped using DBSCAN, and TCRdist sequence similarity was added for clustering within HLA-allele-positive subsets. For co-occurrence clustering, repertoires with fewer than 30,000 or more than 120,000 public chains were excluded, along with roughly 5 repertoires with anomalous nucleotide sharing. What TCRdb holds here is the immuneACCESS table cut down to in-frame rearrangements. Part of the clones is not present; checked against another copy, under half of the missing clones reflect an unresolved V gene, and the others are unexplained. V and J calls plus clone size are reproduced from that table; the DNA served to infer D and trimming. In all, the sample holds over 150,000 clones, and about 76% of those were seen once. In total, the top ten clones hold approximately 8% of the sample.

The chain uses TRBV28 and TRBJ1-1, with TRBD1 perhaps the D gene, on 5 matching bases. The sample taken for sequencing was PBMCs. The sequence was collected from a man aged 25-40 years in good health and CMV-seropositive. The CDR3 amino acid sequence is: CASSLDSLNTEAFF. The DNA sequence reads TGTGCCAGCAGTTTAGACAGCTTGAACACTGAAGCTTTCTTT.